The present TCR beta chain was sequenced within a study of cytomegalovirus exposure and HLA in healthy donors. Comment on this clone: Its antigen is still unknown.

Study-wide findings and caveats: A prior analysis recorded that most TCR beta V segments were productive about 90% or about 30% of the time. V- and J-gene trimming in TCR beta was tied to a missense DCLRE1C variant by an analysis performed later. Fewer N-insertions than the approximately 700-donor mean were reportedly shown by an Asian-associated ancestry cluster in a later analysis.

This CDR3 comprises 17 residues. Germline loops: CDR1 MGHRA, CDR2 YSYEKL. V was shortened by 4 bases and J by 6 bases, with 24 bases between the two germline ends. The study ran its PCR with 60 Vbeta and 13 Jbeta primers. Profiled with immunoSEQ multiplex PCR; TCRdb holds only in-frame clones, not every one. This table has about 160,000 clones, 70% to 90% appearing once. Sequenced input: PBMCs. This chain connects TRBV4-1 to TRBJ1-2, with D possibly being TRBD1 (6 bases). This clonotype was obtained from a woman aged 18-30 years in good health and CMV-seronegative. The CDR3 DNA reads TGCGCCAGCAGCCTTCTTAACGGGGGCGGGGGCCCTCATGGCTACACCTTC. Its protein is CASSLLNGGGGPHGYTF.